The T cell receptor beta chain described here comes from a study of cytomegalovirus exposure and HLA in healthy donors. Study observations and caveats: As confirmed in vitro, a few CMV-associated chains were specific for CMV antigens.

PCR primers comprised 60 Vbeta and 13 Jbeta primers. Only in-frame clones appear in the TCRdb table, and some are missing; sequencing was by immunoSEQ multiplex PCR. The table has over 150,000 clones, about two thirds seen once. The CDR3 consists of 14 residues. The J segment lost 5 bases and the V segment lost 5 bases, leaving 6 bases of the junction unmatched. The germline gives CDR1 MDHEN, CDR2 SYDVKM. With respect to this clone: Its target is unknown.

The rearrangement links TRBV28 to TRBJ1-2, with TRBD1 matching over 9 bases. This sequence was found in a young woman in good health and CMV-seropositive. Material for sequencing was PBMCs. This chain's CDR3 is CASSRGQGLYGYTF. DNA for the CDR3: TGTGCCAGCAGTCGGGGACAGGGACTTTATGGCTACACCTTC.